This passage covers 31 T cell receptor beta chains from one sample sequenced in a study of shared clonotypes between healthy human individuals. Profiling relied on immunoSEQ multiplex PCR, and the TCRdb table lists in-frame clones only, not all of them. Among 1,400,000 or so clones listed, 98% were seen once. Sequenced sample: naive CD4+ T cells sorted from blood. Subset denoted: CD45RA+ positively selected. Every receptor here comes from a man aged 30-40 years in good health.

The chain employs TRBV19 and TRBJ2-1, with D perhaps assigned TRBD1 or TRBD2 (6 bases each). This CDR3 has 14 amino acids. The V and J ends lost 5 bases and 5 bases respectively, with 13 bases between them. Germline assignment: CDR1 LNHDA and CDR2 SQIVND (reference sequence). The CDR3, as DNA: TGTGCCAGTAGTCGGGGGCCGGGACACAATGAGCAGTTCTTC. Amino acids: CASSRGPGHNEQFF.

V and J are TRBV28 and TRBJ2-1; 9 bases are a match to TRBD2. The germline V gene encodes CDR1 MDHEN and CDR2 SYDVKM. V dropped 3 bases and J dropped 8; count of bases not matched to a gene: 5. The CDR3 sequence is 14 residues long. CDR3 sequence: CASSFRGRADEQFF. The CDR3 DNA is TGTGCCAGCAGTTTCCGCGGGAGGGCCGATGAGCAGTTCTTC.

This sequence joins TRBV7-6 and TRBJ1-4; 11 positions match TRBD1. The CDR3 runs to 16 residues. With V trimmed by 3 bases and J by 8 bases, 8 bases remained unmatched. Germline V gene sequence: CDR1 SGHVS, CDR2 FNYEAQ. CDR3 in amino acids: CASSFRTGGDGEKLFF. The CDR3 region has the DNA TGTGCCAGCAGCTTCCGGACAGGGGGCGATGGGGAAAAACTGTTTTTT.

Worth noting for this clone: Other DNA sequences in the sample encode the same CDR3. The CDR3 nucleotides read TGTGCCAGCAGTCACAAAGAGACCCAGTACTTC. It translates to CASSHKETQYF. The chain has TRBV27 and TRBJ2-5; D is unclear. The CDR3 spans 11 residues. V was trimmed by 5 bases and J by 3 bases, leaving 4 bases between them. Germline CDR1 is MNHEY and CDR2 is SMNVEV (reference sequence).

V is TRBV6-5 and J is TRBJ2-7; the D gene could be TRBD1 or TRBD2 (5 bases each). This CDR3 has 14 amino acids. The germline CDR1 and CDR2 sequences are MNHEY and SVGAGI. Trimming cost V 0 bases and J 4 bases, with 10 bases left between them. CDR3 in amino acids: CASSYSVGGYEQYF. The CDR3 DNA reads TGTGCCAGCAGTTACTCAGTTGGGGGTTACGAGCAGTACTTC.

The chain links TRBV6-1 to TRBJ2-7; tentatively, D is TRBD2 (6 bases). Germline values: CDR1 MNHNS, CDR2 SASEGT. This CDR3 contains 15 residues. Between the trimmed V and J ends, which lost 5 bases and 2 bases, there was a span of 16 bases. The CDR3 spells CASSNSGAPTYEQYF. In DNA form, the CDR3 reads TGTGCCAGCAGTAATAGCGGAGCCCCAACCTACGAGCAGTACTTC.

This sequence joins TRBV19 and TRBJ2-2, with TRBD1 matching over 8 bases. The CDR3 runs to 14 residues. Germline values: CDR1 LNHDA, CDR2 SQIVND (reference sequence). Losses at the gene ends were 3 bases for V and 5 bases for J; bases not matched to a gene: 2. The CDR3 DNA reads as TGTGCCAGTAGTATGGACAGGGTAACCGGGGAGCTGTTTTTT. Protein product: CASSMDRVTGELFF.

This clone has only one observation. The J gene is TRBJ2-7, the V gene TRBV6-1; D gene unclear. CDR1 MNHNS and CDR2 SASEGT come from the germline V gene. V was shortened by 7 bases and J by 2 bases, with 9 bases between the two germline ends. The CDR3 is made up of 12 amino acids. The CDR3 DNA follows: TGTGCCAGCACGACGGGTCCCTACGAGCAGTACTTC. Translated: CASTTGPYEQYF.

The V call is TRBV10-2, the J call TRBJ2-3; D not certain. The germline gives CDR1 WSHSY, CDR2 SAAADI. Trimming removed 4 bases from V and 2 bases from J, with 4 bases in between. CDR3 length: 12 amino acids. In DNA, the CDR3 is TGCGCCAGCAGTGGTCCCACAGATACGCAGTATTTT. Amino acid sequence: CASSGPTDTQYF.

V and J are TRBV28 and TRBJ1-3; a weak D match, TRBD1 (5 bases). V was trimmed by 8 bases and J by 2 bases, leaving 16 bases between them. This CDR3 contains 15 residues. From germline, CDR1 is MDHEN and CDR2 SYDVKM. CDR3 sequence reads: CASVQWGIAGNTIYF. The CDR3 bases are TGTGCCAGCGTTCAGTGGGGGATTGCTGGAAACACCATATATTTT.

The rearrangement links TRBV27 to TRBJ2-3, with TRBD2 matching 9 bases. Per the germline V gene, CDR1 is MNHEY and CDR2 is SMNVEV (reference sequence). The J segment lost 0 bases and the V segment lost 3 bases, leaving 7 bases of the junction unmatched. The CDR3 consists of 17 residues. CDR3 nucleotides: TGTGCCAGCAGTTTTAGAAGCGGGGGGACTAGCACAGATACGCAGTATTTT. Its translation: CASSFRSGGTSTDTQYF.

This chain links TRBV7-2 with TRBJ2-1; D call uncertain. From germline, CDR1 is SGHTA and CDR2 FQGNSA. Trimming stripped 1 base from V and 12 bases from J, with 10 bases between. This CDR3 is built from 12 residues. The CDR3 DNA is TGTGCCAGCAGCTTAGGGCTGACTTTGCAGTTCTTC. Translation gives CASSLGLTLQFF.

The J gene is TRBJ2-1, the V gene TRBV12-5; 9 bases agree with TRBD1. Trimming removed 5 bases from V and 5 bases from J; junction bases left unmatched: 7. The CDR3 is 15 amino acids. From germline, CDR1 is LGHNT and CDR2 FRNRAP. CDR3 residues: CASGPGQGRNNEQFF. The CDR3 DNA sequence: TGTGCTAGTGGTCCCGGACAGGGGAGGAACAATGAGCAGTTCTTC.

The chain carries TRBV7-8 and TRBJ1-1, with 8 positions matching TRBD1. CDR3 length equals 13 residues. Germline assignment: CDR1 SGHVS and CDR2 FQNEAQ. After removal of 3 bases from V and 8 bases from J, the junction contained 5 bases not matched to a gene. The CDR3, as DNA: TGTGCCAGCAGCTTCGACAGGGGAGTCGAAGCTTTCTTT. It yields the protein CASSFDRGVEAFF.

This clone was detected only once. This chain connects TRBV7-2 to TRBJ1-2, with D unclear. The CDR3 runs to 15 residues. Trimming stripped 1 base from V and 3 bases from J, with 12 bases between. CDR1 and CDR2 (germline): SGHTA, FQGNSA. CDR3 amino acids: CASSLGAAEYYGYTF. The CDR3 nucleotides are TGTGCCAGCAGCTTAGGGGCCGCAGAGTACTATGGCTACACCTTC.

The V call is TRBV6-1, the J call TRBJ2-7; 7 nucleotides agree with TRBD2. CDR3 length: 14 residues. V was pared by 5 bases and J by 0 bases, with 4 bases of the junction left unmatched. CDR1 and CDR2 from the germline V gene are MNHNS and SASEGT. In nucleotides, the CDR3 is TGTGCCAGCAGTAGGACTAGTCGCTCCTACGAGCAGTACTTC. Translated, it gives CASSRTSRSYEQYF.

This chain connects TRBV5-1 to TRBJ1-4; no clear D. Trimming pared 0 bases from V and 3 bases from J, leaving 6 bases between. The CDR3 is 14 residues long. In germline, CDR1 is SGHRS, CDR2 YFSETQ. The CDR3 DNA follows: TGCGCCAGCAGCTTGGCTTCAGCTAATGAAAAACTGTTTTTT. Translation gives CASSLASANEKLFF.

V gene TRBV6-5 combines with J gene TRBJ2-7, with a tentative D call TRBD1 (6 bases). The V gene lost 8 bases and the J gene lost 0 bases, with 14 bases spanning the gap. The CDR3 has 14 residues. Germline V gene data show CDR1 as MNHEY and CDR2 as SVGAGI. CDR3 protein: CASGHRAGSYEQYF. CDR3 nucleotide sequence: TGTGCCAGCGGCCACAGGGCTGGCTCCTACGAGCAGTACTTC.

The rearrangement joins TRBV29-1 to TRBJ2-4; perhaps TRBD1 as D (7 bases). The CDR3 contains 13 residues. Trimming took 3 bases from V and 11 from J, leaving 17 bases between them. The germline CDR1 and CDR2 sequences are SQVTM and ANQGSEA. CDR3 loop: CSVDRWQGEVQYF. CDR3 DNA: TGCAGCGTTGATCGGTGGCAGGGGGAGGTTCAGTACTTC.

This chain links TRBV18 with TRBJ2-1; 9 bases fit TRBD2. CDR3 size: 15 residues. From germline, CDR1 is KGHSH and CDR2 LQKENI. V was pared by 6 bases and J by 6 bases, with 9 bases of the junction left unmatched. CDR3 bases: TGTGCCAGCTCCCAGAATAGCGGGAGTATCAATGAGCAGTTCTTC. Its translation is CASSQNSGSINEQFF.

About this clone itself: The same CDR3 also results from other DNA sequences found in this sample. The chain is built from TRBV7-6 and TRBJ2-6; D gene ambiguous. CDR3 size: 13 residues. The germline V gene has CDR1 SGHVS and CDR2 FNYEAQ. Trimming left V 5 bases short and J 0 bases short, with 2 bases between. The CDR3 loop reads CASSTSGANVLTF. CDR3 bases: TGTGCCAGCAGCACCTCTGGGGCCAACGTCCTGACTTTC.

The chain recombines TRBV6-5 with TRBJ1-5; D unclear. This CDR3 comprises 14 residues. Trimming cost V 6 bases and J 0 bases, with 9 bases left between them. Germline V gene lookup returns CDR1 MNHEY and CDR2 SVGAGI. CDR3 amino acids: CASREGPSNQPQHF. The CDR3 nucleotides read TGTGCCAGCAGAGAAGGCCCTAGCAATCAGCCCCAGCATTTT.

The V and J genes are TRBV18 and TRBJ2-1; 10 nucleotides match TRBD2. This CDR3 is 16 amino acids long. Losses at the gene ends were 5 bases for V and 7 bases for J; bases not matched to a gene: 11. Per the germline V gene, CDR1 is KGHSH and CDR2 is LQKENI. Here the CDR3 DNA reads TGTGCCAGCTCATCCCCAGCGGGAGGGCCGGGGAATGAGCAGTTCTTC. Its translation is CASSSPAGGPGNEQFF.

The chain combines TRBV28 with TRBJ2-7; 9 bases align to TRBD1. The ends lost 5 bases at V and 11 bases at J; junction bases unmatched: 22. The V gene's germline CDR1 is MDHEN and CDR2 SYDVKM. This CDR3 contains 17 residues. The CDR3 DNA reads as TGTGCCAGCAGTCCAAGATCGGGGACAGGGCTCCCGGCCTTGAAGTACTTC. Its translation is CASSPRSGTGLPALKYF. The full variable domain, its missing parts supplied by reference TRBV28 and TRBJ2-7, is DVKVTQSSRYLVKRTGEKVFLECVQDMDHENMFWYRQDPGLGLRLIYFSYDVKMKEKGDIPEGYSVSREKKERFSLILESASTNQTSMYLCASSPRSGTGLPALKYFGPGTRLTVT.

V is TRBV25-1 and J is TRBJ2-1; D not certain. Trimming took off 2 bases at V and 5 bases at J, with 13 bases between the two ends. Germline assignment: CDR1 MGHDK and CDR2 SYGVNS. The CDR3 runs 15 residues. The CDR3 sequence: CASSEVVNSHNEQFF. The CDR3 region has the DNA TGTGCCAGCAGTGAAGTGGTAAATAGTCACAATGAGCAGTTCTTC.

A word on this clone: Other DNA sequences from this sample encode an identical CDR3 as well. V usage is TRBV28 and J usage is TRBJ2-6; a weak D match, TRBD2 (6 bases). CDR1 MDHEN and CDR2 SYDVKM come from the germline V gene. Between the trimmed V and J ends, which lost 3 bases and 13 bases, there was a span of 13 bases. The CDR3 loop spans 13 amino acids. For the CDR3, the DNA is TGTGCCAGCAGTTTGTTTACCGCGGGGGTCCTGACTTTC. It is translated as CASSLFTAGVLTF.

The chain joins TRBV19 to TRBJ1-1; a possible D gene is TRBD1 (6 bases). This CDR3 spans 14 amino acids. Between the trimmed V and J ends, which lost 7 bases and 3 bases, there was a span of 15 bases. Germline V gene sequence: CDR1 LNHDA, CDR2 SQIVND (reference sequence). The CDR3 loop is CASNLRGTDTEAFF. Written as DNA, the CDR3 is TGTGCCAGTAACCTCAGGGGTACGGACACTGAAGCTTTCTTT. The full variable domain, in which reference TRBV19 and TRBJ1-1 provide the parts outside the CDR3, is DGGITQSPKYLFRKEGQNVTLSCEQNLNHDAMYWYRQDPGQGLRLIYYSQIVNDFQKGDIAEGYSVSREKKESFPLTVTSAQKNPTAFYLCASNLRGTDTEAFFGQGTRLTVV.

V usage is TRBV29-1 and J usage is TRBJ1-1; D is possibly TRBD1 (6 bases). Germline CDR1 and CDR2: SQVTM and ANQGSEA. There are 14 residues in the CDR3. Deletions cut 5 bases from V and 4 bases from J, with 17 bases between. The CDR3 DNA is TGCAGCGTTTCCCTACCAGGGGTTGGCACTGAAGCTTTCTTT. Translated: CSVSLPGVGTEAFF.

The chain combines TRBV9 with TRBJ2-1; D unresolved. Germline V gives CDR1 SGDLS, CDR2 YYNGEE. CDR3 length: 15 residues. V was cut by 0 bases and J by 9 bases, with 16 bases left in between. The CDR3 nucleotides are TGTGCCAGCAGCGTAGACGGCGCCCGCTCAGGTGAGCAGTTCTTC. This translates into CASSVDGARSGEQFF.

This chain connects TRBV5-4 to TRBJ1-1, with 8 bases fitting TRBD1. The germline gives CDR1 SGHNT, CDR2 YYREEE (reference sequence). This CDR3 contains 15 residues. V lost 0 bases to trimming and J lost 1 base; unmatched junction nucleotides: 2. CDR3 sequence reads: CASSLAGQGNTEAFF. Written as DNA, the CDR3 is TGTGCCAGCAGCTTGGCTGGACAGGGGAACACTGAAGCTTTCTTT.

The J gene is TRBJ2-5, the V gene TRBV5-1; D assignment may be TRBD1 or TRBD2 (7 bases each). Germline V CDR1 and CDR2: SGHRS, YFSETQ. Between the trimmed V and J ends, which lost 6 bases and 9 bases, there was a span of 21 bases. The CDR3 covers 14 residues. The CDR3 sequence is CASTSAGRQGAQYF. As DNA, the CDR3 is TGCGCCAGCACCTCAGCCGGGAGGCAGGGGGCCCAGTACTTC.